These 17 T cell receptor beta chains originate from one sample sequenced in a study of blood T cell repertoires in COVID-19. Libraries were prepared by immunoSEQ multiplex PCR; TCRdb keeps only in-frame clonotypes and omits some of them. Of tens of thousands of clones detected, approximately 83% appear once; the ten largest clones hold under 35%. The sequencing sample was made of peripheral blood. Receptors originate from an elderly woman with active or convalescent COVID-19.

The gene calls are TRBV11-3 and TRBJ1-1; D is possibly TRBD1 (5 bases). Trimming shortened V by 3 bases and J by 3 bases, and 14 bases separated the two germline ends. The germline gives CDR1 SGHNT, CDR2 YENEEA. The CDR3 loop spans 15 amino acids. CDR3 region: CASSLREQGDTEAFF. In DNA, the CDR3 is TGTGCCAGCAGCTTGCGGGAGCAAGGGGACACTGAAGCTTTCTTT.

The chain recombines TRBV13 with TRBJ2-1; maybe TRBD1 (5 bases). Germline-derived CDR1 and CDR2 are PRHDT and FYEKMQ (reference sequence). CDR3 size: 15 residues. V was clipped by 1 base and J by 5 bases, with 12 bases between them. This CDR3 reads CASSLELGAHNEQFF. The CDR3 region has the DNA TGTGCCAGCAGCTTAGAACTTGGGGCCCACAATGAGCAGTTCTTC.

The rearrangement links TRBV28 to TRBJ1-6, with D uncertain. Germline V lookup: CDR1 MDHEN, CDR2 SYDVKM. V lost 5 bases, J lost 7 bases, and 15 bases lay in between. CDR3 length: 15 amino acids. The DNA for the CDR3 is TGTGCCAGCAGTCCATCCACGAGAGGCAATTCACCCCTCCACTTT. Residues: CASSPSTRGNSPLHF.

The chain couples TRBV6-1 to TRBJ1-6, with D perhaps TRBD1 (6 bases). The ends were cut back, 1 base at V and 9 bases at J, with 13 bases in the middle. The CDR3 is 15 residues long. Germline assignment: CDR1 MNHNS and CDR2 SASEGT. The CDR3 coding sequence is TGTGCCAGCAGTGAAGAGGCAGGGGAGGGTTCACCCCTCCACTTT. Its translation: CASSEEAGEGSPLHF.

This sequence joins TRBV12-3 or TRBV12-4 and TRBJ2-5; TRBD1 agrees at 7 bases. The CDR3 consists of 13 residues. The V segment lost 5 bases and the J segment 4 bases; nucleotides outside the gene matches: 4. The CDR3 DNA reads as TGTGCCAGCAGTCCGAACAGGGGAGAGACCCAGTACTTC. Amino acid sequence: CASSPNRGETQYF.

This clone was counted between two and nine times. The V call is TRBV28, the J call TRBJ1-1; TRBD1 aligns across 7 bases. The CDR3 spans 15 residues. J was trimmed by 6 bases and V by 5 bases; bases with no gene match: 12. Germline CDR1 MDHEN, CDR2 SYDVKM. CDR3 in amino acids: CASSTPGGISAEAFF. The CDR3 nucleotides are TGTGCCAGCAGTACCCCAGGGGGAATAAGCGCTGAAGCTTTCTTT.

V usage is TRBV18 and J usage is TRBJ2-3; TRBD2 is a possible D gene (6 bases). V was trimmed by 3 bases and J by 3 bases, leaving 19 bases between them. Germline lookup yields CDR1 KGHSH and CDR2 LQKENI. The CDR3 runs to 17 residues. The DNA of the CDR3 is TGTGCCAGCTCACCCTCCCCGGGAGAAAGGTATACAGATACGCAGTATTTT. This sequence encodes CASSPSPGERYTDTQYF.

The V call is TRBV28, the J call TRBJ2-7; D remains unclear. In germline, CDR1 is MDHEN, CDR2 SYDVKM. V lost 4 bases and J 2 bases, leaving 9 bases between the germline ends. The CDR3 is made up of 13 amino acids. CDR3 protein: CASSSKAPYEQYF. In DNA form, the CDR3 reads TGTGCCAGCAGTTCAAAAGCGCCCTACGAGCAGTACTTC.

CDR3 region: CASSRGTGGLYEQYF. The DNA for the CDR3 is TGTGCCAGCAGCCGAGGGACAGGGGGTCTCTACGAGCAGTACTTC. The chain is built from TRBV7-6 and TRBJ2-7; 11 bases match TRBD1. There are 15 residues in the CDR3. Germline CDR1 and CDR2: SGHVS and FNYEAQ. V lost 5 bases, J lost 3 bases, and 6 bases stayed unmatched.

The CDR3 loop reads CASSLPGGEQYF. The CDR3 DNA reads as TGTGCCAGCAGCTTACCGGGTGGGGAGCAGTACTTC. This chain connects TRBV7-9 to TRBJ2-7; no firm D call. Germline CDR1 reads SEHNR; CDR2 reads FQNEAQ (reference sequence). V was cut by 2 bases and J by 7 bases, with 9 bases left in between. CDR3 length: 12 residues. The complete variable domain, with remaining parts taken from reference TRBV7-9 and TRBJ2-7, reads DTGVSQNPRHKITKRGQNVTFRCDPISEHNRLYWYRQTLGQGPEFLTYFQNEAQLEKSRLLSDRFSAERPKGSFSTLEIQRTEQGDSAMYLCASSLPGGEQYFGPGTRLTVT.

The V call is TRBV5-1, the J call TRBJ2-5; D call uncertain. Per germline, CDR1 SGHRS and CDR2 YFSETQ. The CDR3 has 15 amino acids. V was shortened by 0 bases and J by 1 base, with 10 bases between the two germline ends. The CDR3 nucleotides are TGCGCCAGCAGCTTGGGGGCCAACCTCCAAGAGACCCAGTACTTC. This translates into CASSLGANLQETQYF.

The rearrangement joins TRBV24-1 to TRBJ2-7; TRBD1 aligns across 10 bases. Losses at the gene ends were 6 bases for V and 3 bases for J; bases not matched to a gene: 16. Germline V lookup: CDR1 KGHDR, CDR2 SFDVKD. The CDR3 has 18 amino acids. CDR3 protein: CATSSTGGCGLRIYEQYF. In nucleotides, the CDR3 is TGTGCCACCAGTTCGACAGGGGGCTGTGGACTCCGCATCTACGAGCAGTACTTC.

The chain recombines TRBV6-5 with TRBJ1-6, with D possibly TRBD1 on 5 matching bases. Germline assignment: CDR1 MNHEY and CDR2 SVGAGI. The CDR3 runs to 15 residues. The V end was cut by 6 bases, the J end by 8 bases, with 17 bases between. The CDR3 protein is CASSYRGVGDSPLHF. The CDR3 DNA is TGTGCCAGCAGCTACCGGGGGGTTGGGGATTCACCCCTCCACTTT.

CDR3 amino acids: CASSYRGGEQFF. The CDR3 region has the DNA TGTGCCAGCAGTTACCGAGGGGGTGAGCAGTTCTTC. The chain joins TRBV6-5 to TRBJ2-1; weak D call: TRBD1 (6 bases). This CDR3 region has 12 residues. Trimming took off 2 bases at V and 9 bases at J, with 8 bases between the two ends. In germline, CDR1 is MNHEY, CDR2 SVGAGI.

The chain uses TRBV28 and TRBJ1-2, with 7 bases lining up with TRBD1. The CDR3 totals 13 residues. CDR1 and CDR2 from the germline V gene are MDHEN and SYDVKM. V dropped 4 bases and J dropped 13; count of bases not matched to a gene: 12. The CDR3 sequence is CASSSSDRAPITF. The CDR3 DNA follows: TGTGCCAGCAGTTCTTCCGACAGGGCCCCGATCACCTTC.

V gene TRBV5-8 combines with J gene TRBJ2-3; 7 bases fit TRBD1. With V trimmed by 3 bases and J by 11 bases, 3 bases remained unmatched. This CDR3 has 11 residues. Germline V gives CDR1 SGHTS, CDR2 YDEGEE. The CDR3 region has the DNA TGTGCCAGCAGCTCAGGGGACAGGCAGTATTTT. It yields the protein CASSSGDRQYF.

The chain recombines TRBV29-1 with TRBJ2-5; D is perhaps TRBD2 (5 bases). V shed 8 bases and J shed 3 bases, with 7 bases lying between them. CDR3 length equals 10 residues. Germline V lookup: CDR1 SQVTM, CDR2 ANQGSEA. The CDR3 DNA reads TGCAGCACCGGGGAAGAGACCCAGTACTTC. Protein: CSTGEETQYF.